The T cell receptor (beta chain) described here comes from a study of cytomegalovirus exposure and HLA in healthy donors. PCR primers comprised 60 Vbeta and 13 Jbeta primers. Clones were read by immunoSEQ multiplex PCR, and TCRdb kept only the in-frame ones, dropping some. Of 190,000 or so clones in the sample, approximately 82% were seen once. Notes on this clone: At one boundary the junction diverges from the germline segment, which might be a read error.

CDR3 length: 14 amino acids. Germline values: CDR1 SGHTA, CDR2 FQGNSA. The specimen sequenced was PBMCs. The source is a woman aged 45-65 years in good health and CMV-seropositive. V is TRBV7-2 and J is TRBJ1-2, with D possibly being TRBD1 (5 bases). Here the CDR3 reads CARSLVLQDYGYTF. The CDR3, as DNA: TGTGCCCGCAGCTTAGTATTACAGGACTATGGCTACACCTTC. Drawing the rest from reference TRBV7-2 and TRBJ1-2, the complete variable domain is GAGVSQSPSNKVTEKGKDVELRCDPISGHTALYWYRQSLGQGLEFLIYFQGNSAPDKSGLPSDRFSAERTGGSVSTLTIQRTQQEDSAVYLCARSLVLQDYGYTFGSGTRLTVV.